These 25 T cell receptor beta chains originate from one sample sequenced in a study of patients and donors after allogeneic stem cell transplantation. MiXCR was run by TCRdb on the RT-PCR reads, yielding one entry per CDR3 protein. The table lists a few hundred thousand distinct CDR3 sequences, around an eighth of them singletons. Sequenced: blood, either unsorted or a sorted T cell fraction (not recorded which). The receptor set was obtained from a human donor who was either an allogeneic HSCT recipient or a stem cell or donor lymphocyte infusion donor (not recorded which). It is not recorded whose cells these are; they may come from a transplant donor.

This clonotype has a handful of counts. The chain joins TRBV23-1 to TRBJ1-4; D gene ambiguous. TRBV23-1 is placed among ORFs of uncertain function. V was clipped by 0 bases and J by 3 bases, with 17 bases between them. This CDR3 comprises 18 residues. The CDR3 bases are TGCGCCAGCAGTCAATCATTGATCGACCTAGAGGCTAATGAAAAACTGTTTTTT. Its translation is CASSQSLIDLEANEKLFF.

The chain recombines TRBV20-1 with TRBJ1-2; unclear D gene. CDR3 size: 14 residues. Trimming took off 6 bases at V and 3 bases at J, with 17 bases between the two ends. CDR1 and CDR2 from the germline V gene are DFQATT and SNEGSKA (reference sequence). The CDR3 here is CSALSPSVDYGYTF. CDR3 coding DNA: TGCAGTGCCCTCAGTCCCTCGGTGGACTATGGCTACACCTTC.

V and J are TRBV2 and TRBJ2-1, with D possibly being TRBD1 (6 bases). Trimming took 4 bases from V and 7 from J, leaving 17 bases between them. The CDR3 totals 15 residues. From germline, CDR1 is SNHLY and CDR2 FYNNEI. CDR3 amino acids: CASSVFGGAINEQFF. Written as DNA, the CDR3 is TGTGCCAGCAGTGTATTTGGGGGCGCCATTAATGAGCAGTTCTTC.

This clonotype was observed at least ten times. V and J are TRBV20-1 and TRBJ2-3; 7 bases align to TRBD2. This CDR3 has 15 residues. The ends lost 0 bases at V and 11 bases at J; junction bases unmatched: 14. Germline CDR1 DFQATT, CDR2 SNEGSKA (reference sequence). For the CDR3, the DNA is TGCAGTGCTAGAGACAATAGCGGGCCCATCTTCCTGCAGTATTTT. This codes for CSARDNSGPIFLQYF.

Many counts were recorded for this clonotype. CDR3 in amino acids: CSARQGTRDTQYF. CDR3 nucleotides: TGCAGTGCTAGACAGGGGACTCGGGATACGCAGTATTTT. This sequence joins TRBV20-1 and TRBJ2-3; D may correspond to TRBD1 or TRBD2 (6 bases each). CDR3 length equals 13 residues. The ends were cut back, 2 bases at V and 6 bases at J, with 12 bases in the middle. The germline gives CDR1 DFQATT, CDR2 SNEGSKA (reference sequence).

In this sample, this clonotype turned up a few times. V is TRBV4-1 and J is TRBJ1-2; TRBD1 agrees at 7 bases. The V and J ends lost 2 bases and 2 bases, in that order; junction bases with no gene match: 8. Looked up from germline, CDR1 is MGHRA and CDR2 is YSYEKL. The CDR3 runs to 16 residues. DNA for the CDR3: TGCGCCAGCAGCCAAAGTAGTGCGGGACAGAACTATGGCTACACCTTC. The encoded protein is CASSQSSAGQNYGYTF.

This rearrangement joins TRBV6-4 to TRBJ2-6; tentatively, D is TRBD1 (6 bases). The V end lost 4 bases, the J end lost 4 bases, and 11 bases lay between the germline ends. Germline-derived CDR1 and CDR2 are MRHNA and SNTAGT. CDR3 length equals 15 residues. The CDR3 is CASSAQGLGANVLTF. The CDR3 DNA is TGTGCCAGCAGTGCACAGGGATTGGGGGCCAACGTCCTGACTTTC.

The chain joins TRBV11-2 to TRBJ2-5; perhaps TRBD1 as D (6 bases). Germline CDR1 reads SGHAT; CDR2 reads FQNNGV. Trimming took off 5 bases at V and 5 bases at J, with 18 bases between the two ends. This CDR3 is built from 15 residues. The CDR3 loop is CASSLLTRGGETQYF. The CDR3 DNA reads TGTGCCAGCAGCCTGCTAACCAGGGGTGGGGAGACCCAGTACTTC.

This clonotype has a handful of counts. The V call is TRBV5-1, the J call TRBJ1-1; a weak D match, TRBD1 (6 bases). V lost 3 bases to trimming and J lost 0 bases, with 12 bases between them. Germline loops: CDR1 SGHRS, CDR2 YFSETQ. The CDR3 spans 15 residues. CDR3 coding DNA: TGCGCCAGCAGCTCCGTAGGGGGGTTGAACACTGAAGCTTTCTTT. This sequence encodes CASSSVGGLNTEAFF.

The chain recombines TRBV29-1 with TRBJ2-3; TRBD1 matches at 7 bases. V gave up 3 bases and J gave up 3 bases; unmatched junction bases: 3. Looked up from germline, CDR1 is SQVTM and CDR2 is ANQGSEA. The CDR3 spans 13 residues. The CDR3 DNA sequence: TGCAGCGTTGAGGACAGGATGACAGATACGCAGTATTTT. This codes for CSVEDRMTDTQYF.

V usage is TRBV20-1 and J usage is TRBJ1-5; D might be TRBD1 (6 bases). The CDR3 has 16 amino acids. In germline, CDR1 is DFQATT, CDR2 SNEGSKA (reference sequence). The ends were cut back, 5 bases at V and 3 bases at J, with 20 bases in the middle. The CDR3 protein is CSAEGVGGASNQPQHF. CDR3 in DNA: TGCAGTGCTGAGGGGGTGGGGGGGGCCTCCAATCAGCCCCAGCATTTT.

The chain couples TRBV24-1 to TRBJ2-3; D is possibly TRBD2 (6 bases). Germline loops: CDR1 KGHDR, CDR2 SFDVKD. CDR3 size: 16 residues. Trimming took off 0 bases at V and 4 bases at J, with 13 bases between the two ends. Here the CDR3 DNA reads TGTGCCACCAGTGATTTGGAATTTGGGGGGTCAGATACGCAGTATTTT. Protein product: CATSDLEFGGSDTQYF.

This clonotype was picked up many times. This chain links TRBV7-2 with TRBJ1-2; weak D call: TRBD1 (5 bases). Germline V gene data show CDR1 as SGHTA and CDR2 as FQGNSA. Trimming shortened V by 1 base and J by 4 bases, and 10 bases separated the two germline ends. The CDR3 covers 14 residues. CDR3 loop: CASSLGGKIYGYTF. The CDR3 DNA follows: TGTGCCAGCAGCTTAGGGGGCAAGATCTATGGCTACACCTTC.

This clonotype has only a few counts. The chain joins TRBV19 to TRBJ2-5, with 11 bases matching TRBD1. The CDR3 length is 16 residues. The V gene's germline CDR1 is LNHDA and CDR2 SQIVND (reference sequence). Trimming at V came to 5 bases and at J to 5 bases, leaving 10 bases not matched to a gene. This CDR3 is CASSPPVDRGLETQYF. The CDR3 bases are TGTGCCAGTAGTCCCCCAGTGGACAGGGGGCTGGAGACCCAGTACTTC. The complete variable domain, with remaining parts taken from reference TRBV19 and TRBJ2-5, reads DGGITQSPKYLFRKEGQNVTLSCEQNLNHDAMYWYRQDPGQGLRLIYYSQIVNDFQKGDIAEGYSVSREKKESFPLTVTSAQKNPTAFYLCASSPPVDRGLETQYFGPGTRLLVL.

This chain links TRBV5-1 with TRBJ1-6, with D possibly matching TRBD1 (6 bases). This CDR3 has 15 residues. Germline V gene sequence: CDR1 SGHRS, CDR2 YFSETQ. V lost 0 bases and J lost 8, with 12 bases in between. The CDR3 DNA follows: TGCGCCAGCAGCTTGGAGGGGGATCTGGATTCACCCCTCCACTTT. Translation: CASSLEGDLDSPLHF.

The chain recombines TRBV5-1 with TRBJ2-5; 13 nucleotides line up with TRBD2. The CDR3 loop spans 14 amino acids. The junction had 6 bases not matched to a gene; V was cut back by 4 bases and J by 9 bases. From germline, CDR1 is SGHRS and CDR2 YFSETQ. In DNA form, the CDR3 reads TGCGCCAGCAGCACCGGACTAGCGGGAGTGGCCCAGTACTTC. Its protein product is CASSTGLAGVAQYF.

This clonotype has just a few counts. V usage is TRBV5-1 and J usage is TRBJ2-1; a weak D match, TRBD1 (6 bases). CDR1 and CDR2 (germline): SGHRS, YFSETQ. Trimming cost V 4 bases and J 0 bases, with 14 bases left between them. The CDR3 length is 16 residues. CDR3: CASSNAGDGSYNEQFF. The CDR3, as DNA: TGCGCCAGCAGCAACGCAGGGGATGGCTCCTACAATGAGCAGTTCTTC.

V is TRBV7-3 and J is TRBJ2-5, with D unresolved. The germline V gene encodes CDR1 SGHTA and CDR2 FQGTGA. This CDR3 has 13 residues. Trimming pared 3 bases from V and 4 bases from J, leaving 9 bases between. CDR3 in DNA: TGTGCCAGCAGCTTGGGGATCGGAGAGACCCAGTACTTC. This translates into CASSLGIGETQYF.

The CDR3 DNA reads as TGTGCCAGCAGTGCTAATACGTACGGGAGCTCCGGGGAGCTGTTTTTT. Its protein is CASSANTYGSSGELFF. The chain couples TRBV6-4 to TRBJ2-2, with D possibly matching TRBD2 (6 bases). The germline CDR1 and CDR2 sequences are MRHNA and SNTAGT. The CDR3 covers 16 residues. The ends were cut back, 4 bases at V and 6 bases at J, with 18 bases in the middle.

The rearrangement joins TRBV7-6 to TRBJ2-3; D might be TRBD1 or TRBD2, each matching 5 bases. The CDR3 has 13 amino acids. Germline lookup yields CDR1 SGHVS and CDR2 FNYEAQ. Trimming shortened V by 5 bases and J by 9 bases, and 15 bases separated the two germline ends. In DNA, the CDR3 is TGTGCCAGCAGCCGGGACCGCAGAGGGACGCAGTATTTT. This gives the protein CASSRDRRGTQYF.

V is TRBV20-1 and J is TRBJ1-5, with 7 bases that match TRBD1. The CDR3 consists of 14 residues. V trimming: 3 bases; J trimming: 6 bases; junction bases outside the gene matches: 8. CDR1 DFQATT and CDR2 SNEGSKA come from the germline V gene (reference sequence). CDR3 nucleotide sequence: TGCAGTGCTAGTCCAGGGGGGAACAGTCAGCCCCAGCATTTT. Its translation: CSASPGGNSQPQHF.

The chain recombines TRBV4-2 with TRBJ2-7; D is perhaps TRBD2 (5 bases). Looked up from germline, CDR1 is LGHNA and CDR2 is YNFKEQ. The V end lost 3 bases, the J end lost 3 bases, and 9 bases lay between the germline ends. The CDR3 has 13 amino acids. This chain's CDR3 is CASSQARGYEQYF. DNA for the CDR3: TGTGCCAGCAGCCAGGCTCGGGGCTACGAGCAGTACTTC.

This chain links TRBV7-2 with TRBJ1-5; 9 positions match TRBD1. V lost 5 bases, J lost 6 bases, and 2 bases stayed unmatched. CDR3 length equals 13 residues. Germline V CDR1 and CDR2: SGHTA, FQGNSA. The CDR3 coding sequence is TGTGCCAGCAGCGGGACAGGGCCTCAGCCCCAGCATTTT. Translating it yields CASSGTGPQPQHF.

In this sample, this clonotype turned up a few times. The chain recombines TRBV6-1 with TRBJ2-2, with 11 positions matching TRBD2. The CDR3 totals 14 residues. Germline loops: CDR1 MNHNS, CDR2 SASEGT. J gave up 4 bases and V 6 bases, and 1 base lay outside the gene matches. The CDR3 sequence is CASSLAGGTGELFF. In DNA, the CDR3 is TGTGCCAGCAGCCTAGCGGGGGGCACCGGGGAGCTGTTTTTT.

Ten or more counts support this clonotype. J is TRBJ2-1 and V is TRBV20-1; D may match TRBD1 or TRBD2 (5 bases each). The germline V gene has CDR1 DFQATT and CDR2 SNEGSKA (reference sequence). Trimming took 6 bases from V and 0 from J, leaving 12 bases between them. This CDR3 comprises 14 residues. The CDR3 protein is CSAPGSVSYNEQFF. In DNA form, the CDR3 reads TGCAGTGCCCCAGGGAGCGTCTCCTACAATGAGCAGTTCTTC.